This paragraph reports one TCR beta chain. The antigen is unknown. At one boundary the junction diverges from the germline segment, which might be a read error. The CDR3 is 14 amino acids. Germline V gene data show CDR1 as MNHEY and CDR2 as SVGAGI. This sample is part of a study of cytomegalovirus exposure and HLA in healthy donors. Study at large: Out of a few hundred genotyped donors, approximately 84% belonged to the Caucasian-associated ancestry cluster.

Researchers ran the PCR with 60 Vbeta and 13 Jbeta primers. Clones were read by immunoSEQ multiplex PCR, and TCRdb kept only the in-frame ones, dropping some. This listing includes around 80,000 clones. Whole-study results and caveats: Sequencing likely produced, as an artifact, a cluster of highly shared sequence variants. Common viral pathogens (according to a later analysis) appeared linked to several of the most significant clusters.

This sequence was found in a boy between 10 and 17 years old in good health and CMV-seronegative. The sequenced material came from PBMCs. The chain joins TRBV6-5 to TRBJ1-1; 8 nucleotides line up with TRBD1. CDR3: CASIATGEFSEDFF. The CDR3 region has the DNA TGTGCCAGCATTGCGACAGGGGAATTTTCTGAAGATTTCTTT.